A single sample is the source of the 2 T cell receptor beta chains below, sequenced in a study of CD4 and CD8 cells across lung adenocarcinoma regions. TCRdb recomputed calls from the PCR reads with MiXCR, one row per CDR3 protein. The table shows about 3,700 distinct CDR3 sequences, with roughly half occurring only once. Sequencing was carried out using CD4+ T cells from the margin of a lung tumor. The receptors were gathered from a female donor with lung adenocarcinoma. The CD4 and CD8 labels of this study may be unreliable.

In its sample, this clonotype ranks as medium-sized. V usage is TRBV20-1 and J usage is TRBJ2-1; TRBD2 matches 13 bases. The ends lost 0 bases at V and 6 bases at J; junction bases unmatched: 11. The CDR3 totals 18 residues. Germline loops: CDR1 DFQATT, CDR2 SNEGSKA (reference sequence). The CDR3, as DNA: TGCAGTGCTAGAGATTTGAGACTAGCGGGAGGTTACGGCAATGAGCAGTTCTTC. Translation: CSARDLRLAGGYGNEQFF.

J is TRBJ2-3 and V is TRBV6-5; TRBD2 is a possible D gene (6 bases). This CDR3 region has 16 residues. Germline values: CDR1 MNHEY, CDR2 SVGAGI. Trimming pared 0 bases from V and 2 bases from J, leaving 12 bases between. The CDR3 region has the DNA TGTGCCAGCAGTTACTCGGGTAGCGGACACACAGATACGCAGTATTTT. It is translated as CASSYSGSGHTDTQYF.